The clone carrying this T cell receptor beta chain appeared a few times. This specimen belongs to a study of blood T cell repertoires in COVID-19. On the study more broadly: Sources were T cells, B-cell-depleted T cells, or PBMCs; the material itself was cDNA or gDNA.

The CDR3 has 12 residues. V lost 4 bases and J lost 9, with 12 bases in between. Germline values: CDR1 MDHEN, CDR2 SYDVKM. The repertoire was sequenced with immunoSEQ multiplex PCR; TCRdb's copy has only in-frame clones and lacks some. Altogether over 200,000 clones are present, roughly nine tenths being singletons, with the ten largest covering 3.1%. Everyone who took part was roughly 18 to 100 years old, and they came from 24 US areas. The chain has TRBV28 and TRBJ1-1; D is possibly TRBD1 (5 bases). The sample comprised PBMCs or T cells enriched from blood (not recorded which). This TCR came from a woman between 45 and 65 years old in a cohort exposed to, infected with or recovered from COVID-19 (not recorded which). CDR3 residues: CASSSQVLQAFF. The CDR3 coding sequence is TGTGCCAGCAGTTCACAGGTTCTCCAAGCTTTCTTT.